These T cell receptor beta chains were read from a single sample in a study of shared clonotypes between healthy human individuals. Produced via immunoSEQ multiplex PCR; TCRdb's table is partial and in-frame only. The sample lists around 2,000,000 clones, about 95% occurring once. The sample was naive CD8+ T cells sorted from blood. The receptors were gathered from a man aged 18 to 29 in good health. CDR3s include the opening cysteine and the closing phenylalanine or tryptophan. The order of the fields is CDR3 DNA, CDR3 protein, V gene, D gene, clone size, J gene. D genes are given only for firm matches. Part of the rows lack a size; the others show once, few, many or a class for expanded clones.

cdr3_nt: TGCGCCAGCAGTGAGCCCCAGGTCCGGGGCTACACCTTC
cdr3_aa: CASSEPQVRGYTF
v_call: TRBV10-1
d_call: -
clone_size: -
j_call: TRBJ1-2

cdr3_nt: TGTGCCAGCAGCTTGGTGCGACAGGGGGAGGGGGAATACGGCGAGCAGTACTTC
cdr3_aa: CASSLVRQGEGEYGEQYF
v_call: TRBV5-6
d_call: TRBD1
clone_size: once
j_call: TRBJ2-7

cdr3_nt: TGTGCCAGCAGCTTATTCCCGGACGACTCCTACGAGCAGTACTTC
cdr3_aa: CASSLFPDDSYEQYF
v_call: TRBV7-2
d_call: -
clone_size: -
j_call: TRBJ2-7

cdr3_nt: TGTGCCAGCAGTTTTGGGTACGGGAGGGCGTCCGAGCAGTACTTC
cdr3_aa: CASSFGYGRASEQYF
v_call: TRBV27
d_call: TRBD2
clone_size: -
j_call: TRBJ2-7

cdr3_nt: TGTGCCAGCAGAGCTGATAACTACAGGGGTAATTCACCCCTCCACTTT
cdr3_aa: CASRADNYRGNSPLHF
v_call: TRBV27
d_call: TRBD1
clone_size: -
j_call: TRBJ1-6

cdr3_nt: TGTGCCAGCAGCCGCGGCGGCTTGGCGTCCTACGAGCAGTACTTC
cdr3_aa: CASSRGGLASYEQYF
v_call: TRBV13
d_call: -
clone_size: once
j_call: TRBJ2-7

cdr3_nt: TGTGCCAGCAGTGAAAATCTGGCAGATGAAAATGAAAAACTGTTTTTT
cdr3_aa: CASSENLADENEKLFF
v_call: TRBV2
d_call: -
clone_size: -
j_call: TRBJ1-4

cdr3_nt: TGTGCCAGCAGCGTAGGAGGTCTTCCCCTCACAGATACGCAGTATTTT
cdr3_aa: CASSVGGLPLTDTQYF
v_call: TRBV9
d_call: -
clone_size: -
j_call: TRBJ2-3

cdr3_nt: TGTGCCAGCAGCCGGTCTAGCGGGGAATTTACAGATACGCAGTATTTT
cdr3_aa: CASSRSSGEFTDTQYF
v_call: TRBV27
d_call: TRBD2
clone_size: -
j_call: TRBJ2-3

cdr3_nt: TGTGCCAGCAGCCAAGAACTAGCGGGAGACGAGCAGTTCTTC
cdr3_aa: CASSQELAGDEQFF
v_call: TRBV14
d_call: TRBD2
clone_size: -
j_call: TRBJ2-1

cdr3_nt: TGTGCCAGCAGCCAAAAGGGGATCCAGGACGATGAGCAGTTCTTC
cdr3_aa: CASSQKGIQDDEQFF
v_call: TRBV7-9
d_call: -
clone_size: once
j_call: TRBJ2-1

cdr3_nt: TGCAGCGTTCTCCCGACAGGCGGCGGCGAAAAACTGTTTTTT
cdr3_aa: CSVLPTGGGEKLFF
v_call: TRBV29-1
d_call: -
clone_size: once
j_call: TRBJ1-4

cdr3_nt: TGTGCCAGCAGCGGGGACAGTGAAGCTTTCTTT
cdr3_aa: CASSGDSEAFF
v_call: TRBV5-4
d_call: TRBD1
clone_size: -
j_call: TRBJ1-1

cdr3_nt: TGTGCCAGCAGTGAAGTCCTCGGGGGGGAGCAGTACTTC
cdr3_aa: CASSEVLGGEQYF
v_call: TRBV6-1
d_call: TRBD2
clone_size: -
j_call: TRBJ2-7

cdr3_nt: TGTGCCAGCAGGGATCAGGGAGCGGGCTATGGCTACACCTTC
cdr3_aa: CASRDQGAGYGYTF
v_call: TRBV6-1
d_call: -
clone_size: -
j_call: TRBJ1-2

cdr3_nt: TGTGCCAGCAGTGAAGGGCAGGGGGCTCCCTACGAGCAGTACTTC
cdr3_aa: CASSEGQGAPYEQYF
v_call: TRBV2
d_call: TRBD1
clone_size: -
j_call: TRBJ2-7

cdr3_nt: TGTGCCAGCAGTTTTCCTGGACAGGGGGCTCTTGGCTACACCTTC
cdr3_aa: CASSFPGQGALGYTF
v_call: TRBV28
d_call: TRBD1
clone_size: -
j_call: TRBJ1-2

cdr3_nt: TGTGCCAGCAGCGCCGGACAGGGGATCGACTATGGCTACACCTTC
cdr3_aa: CASSAGQGIDYGYTF
v_call: TRBV9
d_call: TRBD1
clone_size: -
j_call: TRBJ1-2

cdr3_nt: TGTGCCAGCAGCTTCGGGACAGGGGCGCAGAATGAGCAGTTCTTC
cdr3_aa: CASSFGTGAQNEQFF
v_call: TRBV5-4
d_call: TRBD1
clone_size: -
j_call: TRBJ2-1

cdr3_nt: TGTGCCAGCAGTTACCAGGGACTGGAATACGAGCAGTACTTC
cdr3_aa: CASSYQGLEYEQYF
v_call: TRBV6-5
d_call: -
clone_size: -
j_call: TRBJ2-7

cdr3_nt: TGCGCCAGCAGCGAAACTAGCGGGGAATCAGCCGGGGAGCTGTTTTTT
cdr3_aa: CASSETSGESAGELFF
v_call: TRBV4-3
d_call: TRBD2
clone_size: -
j_call: TRBJ2-2

cdr3_nt: TGTGCCAGCAGCCCAGCGGGACAGAGATACAATGAGCAGTTCTTC
cdr3_aa: CASSPAGQRYNEQFF
v_call: TRBV9
d_call: -
clone_size: -
j_call: TRBJ2-1

cdr3_nt: TGTGCCAGTCATACTAGCGGGGGATATAATGAGCAGTTCTTC
cdr3_aa: CASHTSGGYNEQFF
v_call: TRBV19
d_call: TRBD2
clone_size: -
j_call: TRBJ2-1

cdr3_nt: TGTGCCAGTACAGACAGCATCCCTTCCGGAAAACTGTTTTTT
cdr3_aa: CASTDSIPSGKLFF
v_call: TRBV19
d_call: -
clone_size: once
j_call: TRBJ1-4

cdr3_nt: TGTGCCAGCAGTGAAGACTTGTGGGAGCCAACTAATGAAAAACTGTTTTTT
cdr3_aa: CASSEDLWEPTNEKLFF
v_call: TRBV2
d_call: -
clone_size: -
j_call: TRBJ1-4

cdr3_nt: TGTGCCAGTAGTATAGTTGACGGTGCCTACGAGCAGTACTTC
cdr3_aa: CASSIVDGAYEQYF
v_call: TRBV19
d_call: -
clone_size: -
j_call: TRBJ2-7

cdr3_nt: TGCAGCGCCGAAATAGGGGGCATGAACATTCAGTACTTC
cdr3_aa: CSAEIGGMNIQYF
v_call: TRBV29-1
d_call: TRBD1
clone_size: -
j_call: TRBJ2-4

cdr3_nt: TGTGCATCTAGCGGGATAGAGTACGATGAGCAGTTCTTC
cdr3_aa: CASSGIEYDEQFF
v_call: TRBV9
d_call: TRBD2
clone_size: -
j_call: TRBJ2-1

cdr3_nt: TGTGCCAGCAGTTTTTTTAAGGGGGCGAGCTCCTACAATGAGCAGTTCTTC
cdr3_aa: CASSFFKGASSYNEQFF
v_call: TRBV28
d_call: TRBD1
clone_size: -
j_call: TRBJ2-1

cdr3_nt: TGTGCCAGCAGCTTAGGGGGAAAGACCCAGTACTTC
cdr3_aa: CASSLGGKTQYF
v_call: TRBV7-9
d_call: -
clone_size: -
j_call: TRBJ2-5

cdr3_nt: TGTGCCAGCAGCTTAGTACAGCCCATGGAGACCCAGTACTTC
cdr3_aa: CASSLVQPMETQYF
v_call: TRBV7-9
d_call: -
clone_size: -
j_call: TRBJ2-5

cdr3_nt: TGTGCCAGCAGCTCCCCGGGCCGGGAGACCCAGTACTTC
cdr3_aa: CASSSPGRETQYF
v_call: TRBV14
d_call: -
clone_size: -
j_call: TRBJ2-5

cdr3_nt: TGTGCCAGCAGCTCTGGACAGGGGTGGACCACAGATACGCAGTATTTT
cdr3_aa: CASSSGQGWTTDTQYF
v_call: TRBV7-9
d_call: TRBD1
clone_size: -
j_call: TRBJ2-3

cdr3_nt: TGCGCCAGCAGTGAAGGACTGGACGGCTCCTACGAGCAGTACTTC
cdr3_aa: CASSEGLDGSYEQYF
v_call: TRBV10-2
d_call: -
clone_size: -
j_call: TRBJ2-7

cdr3_nt: TGTGCCAGCAGCTTGTCGCCCGATGAGCAGTTCTTC
cdr3_aa: CASSLSPDEQFF
v_call: TRBV7-9
d_call: -
clone_size: -
j_call: TRBJ2-1

cdr3_nt: TGTGCCAGCAGCCCCACAGTAGGCTCTAGCGAGCAGTACTTC
cdr3_aa: CASSPTVGSSEQYF
v_call: TRBV7-3
d_call: -
clone_size: -
j_call: TRBJ2-7